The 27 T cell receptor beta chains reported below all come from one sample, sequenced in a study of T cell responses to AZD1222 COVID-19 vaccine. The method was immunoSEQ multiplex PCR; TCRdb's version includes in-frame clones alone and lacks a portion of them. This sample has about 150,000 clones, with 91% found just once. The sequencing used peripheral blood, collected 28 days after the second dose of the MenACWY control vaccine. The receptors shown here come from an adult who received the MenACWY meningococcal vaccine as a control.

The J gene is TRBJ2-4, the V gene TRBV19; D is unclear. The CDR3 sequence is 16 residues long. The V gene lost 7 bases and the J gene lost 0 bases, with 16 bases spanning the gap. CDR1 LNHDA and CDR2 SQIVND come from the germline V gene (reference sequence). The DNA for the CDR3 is TGTGCCAGTACCCCCGTTTATGGGCTAGCCAAAAACATTCAGTACTTC. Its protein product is CASTPVYGLAKNIQYF.

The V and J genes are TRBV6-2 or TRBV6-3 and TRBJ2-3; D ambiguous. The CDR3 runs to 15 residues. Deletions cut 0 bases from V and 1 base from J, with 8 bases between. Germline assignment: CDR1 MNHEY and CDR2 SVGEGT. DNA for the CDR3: TGTGCCAGCAGTTACTCGTCGCAGGGCACAGATACGCAGTATTTT. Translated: CASSYSSQGTDTQYF.

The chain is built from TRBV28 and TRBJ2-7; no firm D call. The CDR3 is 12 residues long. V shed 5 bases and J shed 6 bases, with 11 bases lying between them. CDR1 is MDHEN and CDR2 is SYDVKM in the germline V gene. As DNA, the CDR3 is TGTGCCAGCAGTCCCCCCCGCGGCGAGCAGTACTTC. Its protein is CASSPPRGEQYF. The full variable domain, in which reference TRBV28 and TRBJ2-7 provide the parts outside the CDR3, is DVKVTQSSRYLVKRTGEKVFLECVQDMDHENMFWYRQDPGLGLRLIYFSYDVKMKEKGDIPEGYSVSREKKERFSLILESASTNQTSMYLCASSPPRGEQYFGPGTRLTVT.

The CDR3 loop is CASSYSGSDTEAFF. DNA of the CDR3: TGTGCCAGCAGTTACTCGGGGTCGGACACTGAAGCTTTCTTT. The chain is built from TRBV6-2 or TRBV6-3 and TRBJ1-1, with D uncertain. Looked up from germline, CDR1 is MNHEY and CDR2 is SVGEGT. The CDR3 sequence is 14 residues long. V was clipped by 0 bases and J by 3 bases, with 8 bases between them.

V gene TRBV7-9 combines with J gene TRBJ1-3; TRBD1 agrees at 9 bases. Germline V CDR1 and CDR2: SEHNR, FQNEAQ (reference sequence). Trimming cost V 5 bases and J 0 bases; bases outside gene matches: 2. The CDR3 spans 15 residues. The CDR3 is CASSRGQGSGNTIYF. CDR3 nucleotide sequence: TGTGCCAGCAGCCGGGGACAGGGCTCTGGAAACACCATATATTTT.

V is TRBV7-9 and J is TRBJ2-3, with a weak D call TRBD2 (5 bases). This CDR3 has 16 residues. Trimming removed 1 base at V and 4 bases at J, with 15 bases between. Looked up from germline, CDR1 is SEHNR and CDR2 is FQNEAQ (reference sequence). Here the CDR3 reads CASSLVVGKNADTQYF. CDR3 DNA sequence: TGTGCCAGCAGCTTAGTGGTCGGGAAGAACGCAGATACGCAGTATTTT.

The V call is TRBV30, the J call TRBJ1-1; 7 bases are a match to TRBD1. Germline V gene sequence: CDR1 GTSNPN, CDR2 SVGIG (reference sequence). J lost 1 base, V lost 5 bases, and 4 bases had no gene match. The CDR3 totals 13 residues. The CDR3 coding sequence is TGTGCCTGGGCGACAGGGTGGAACACTGAAGCTTTCTTT. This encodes CAWATGWNTEAFF.

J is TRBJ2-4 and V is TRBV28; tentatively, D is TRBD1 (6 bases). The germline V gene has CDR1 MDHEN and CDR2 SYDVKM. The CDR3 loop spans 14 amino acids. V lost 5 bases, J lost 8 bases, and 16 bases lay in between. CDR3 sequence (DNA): TGTGCCAGCAGTAAACCCGGGACAAAAGACATTCAGTACTTC. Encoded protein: CASSKPGTKDIQYF.

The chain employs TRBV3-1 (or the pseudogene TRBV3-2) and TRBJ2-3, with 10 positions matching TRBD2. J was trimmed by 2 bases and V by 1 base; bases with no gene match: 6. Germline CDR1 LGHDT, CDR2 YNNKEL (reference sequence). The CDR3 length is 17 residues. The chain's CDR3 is CASSQGLLAGFTDTQYF. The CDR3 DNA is TGTGCCAGCAGCCAAGGTTTACTAGCGGGATTCACAGATACGCAGTATTTT.

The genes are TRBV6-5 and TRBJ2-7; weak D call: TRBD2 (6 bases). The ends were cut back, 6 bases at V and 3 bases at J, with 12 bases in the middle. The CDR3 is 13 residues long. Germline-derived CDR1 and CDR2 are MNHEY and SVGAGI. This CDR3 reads CASSHRRGYEQYF. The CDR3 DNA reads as TGTGCCAGCAGCCACCGGAGGGGCTACGAGCAGTACTTC.

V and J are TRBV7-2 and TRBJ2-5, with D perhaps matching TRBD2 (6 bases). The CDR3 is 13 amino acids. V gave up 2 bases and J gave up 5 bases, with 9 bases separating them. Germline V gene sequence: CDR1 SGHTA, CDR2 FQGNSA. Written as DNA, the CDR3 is TGTGCCAGCAGCTTATTCGGGAGCGAGACCCAGTACTTC. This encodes CASSLFGSETQYF.

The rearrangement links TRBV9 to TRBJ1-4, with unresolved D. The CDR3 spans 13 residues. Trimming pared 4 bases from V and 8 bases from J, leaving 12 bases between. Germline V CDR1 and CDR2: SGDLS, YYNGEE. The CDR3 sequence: CASSPSMKEKLFF. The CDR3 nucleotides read TGTGCCAGCAGCCCCTCGATGAAGGAAAAACTGTTTTTT.

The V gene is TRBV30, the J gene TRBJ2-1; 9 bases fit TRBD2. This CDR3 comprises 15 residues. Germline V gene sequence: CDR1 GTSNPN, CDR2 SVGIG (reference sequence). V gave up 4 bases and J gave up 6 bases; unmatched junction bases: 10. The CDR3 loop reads CAWTPGTSTFNEQFF. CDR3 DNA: TGTGCCTGGACCCCCGGGACTAGCACCTTCAATGAGCAGTTCTTC.

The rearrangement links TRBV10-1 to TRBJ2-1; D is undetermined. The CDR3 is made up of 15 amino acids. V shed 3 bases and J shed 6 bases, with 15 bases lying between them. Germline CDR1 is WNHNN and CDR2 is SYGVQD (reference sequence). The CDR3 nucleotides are TGCGCCAGCAGTGAAAAACTTCTAGGGCCCAATGAGCAGTTCTTC. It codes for CASSEKLLGPNEQFF.

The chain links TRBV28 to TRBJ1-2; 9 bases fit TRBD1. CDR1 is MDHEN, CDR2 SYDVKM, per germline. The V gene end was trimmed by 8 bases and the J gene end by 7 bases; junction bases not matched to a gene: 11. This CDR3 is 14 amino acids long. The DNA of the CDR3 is TGTGCCAGCTATTACGACAGGGGGGGAAGTGGCTACACCTTC. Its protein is CASYYDRGGSGYTF.

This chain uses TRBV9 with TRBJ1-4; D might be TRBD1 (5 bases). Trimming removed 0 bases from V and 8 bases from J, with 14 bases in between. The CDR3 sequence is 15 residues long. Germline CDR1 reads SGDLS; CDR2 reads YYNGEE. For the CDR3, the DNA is TGTGCCAGCAGCGTAGGGGGCCAGAAAGGGGAAAAACTGTTTTTT. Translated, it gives CASSVGGQKGEKLFF.

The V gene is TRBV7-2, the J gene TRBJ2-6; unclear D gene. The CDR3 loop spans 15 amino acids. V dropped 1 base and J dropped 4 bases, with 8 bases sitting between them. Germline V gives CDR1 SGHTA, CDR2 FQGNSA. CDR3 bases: TGTGCCAGCAGCTTAGGACCCGGGGGGGCCAACGTCCTGACTTTC. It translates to CASSLGPGGANVLTF. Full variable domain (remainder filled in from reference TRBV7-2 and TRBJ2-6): GAGVSQSPSNKVTEKGKDVELRCDPISGHTALYWYRQSLGQGLEFLIYFQGNSAPDKSGLPSDRFSAERTGGSVSTLTIQRTQQEDSAVYLCASSLGPGGANVLTFGAGSRLTVL.

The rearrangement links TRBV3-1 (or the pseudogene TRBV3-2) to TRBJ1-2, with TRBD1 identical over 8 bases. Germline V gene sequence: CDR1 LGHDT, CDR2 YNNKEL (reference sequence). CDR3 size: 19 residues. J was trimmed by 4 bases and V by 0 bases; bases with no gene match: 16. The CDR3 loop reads CASSQDGRETTGGIYGYTF. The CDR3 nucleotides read TGTGCCAGCAGCCAAGACGGACGCGAAACTACAGGGGGTATCTATGGCTACACCTTC.

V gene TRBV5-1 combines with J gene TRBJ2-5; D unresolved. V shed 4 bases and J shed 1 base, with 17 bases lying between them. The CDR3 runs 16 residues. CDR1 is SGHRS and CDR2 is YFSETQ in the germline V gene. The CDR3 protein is CASSVLSNGVQETQYF. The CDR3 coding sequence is TGCGCCAGCAGCGTTCTCTCTAACGGTGTCCAAGAGACCCAGTACTTC.

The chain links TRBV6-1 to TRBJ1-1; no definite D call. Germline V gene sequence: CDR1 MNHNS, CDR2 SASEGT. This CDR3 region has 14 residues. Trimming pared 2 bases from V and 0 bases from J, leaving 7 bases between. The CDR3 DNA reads TGTGCCAGCAGTGAACGGGAGGTGAACACTGAAGCTTTCTTT. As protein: CASSEREVNTEAFF.

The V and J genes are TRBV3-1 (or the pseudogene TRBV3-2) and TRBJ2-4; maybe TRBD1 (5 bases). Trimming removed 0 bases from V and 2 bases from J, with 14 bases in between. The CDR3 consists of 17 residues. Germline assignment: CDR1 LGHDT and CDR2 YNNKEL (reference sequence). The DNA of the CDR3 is TGTGCCAGCAGCCAAGATGGGGTAGGGGTGACCAAAAACATTCAGTACTTC. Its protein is CASSQDGVGVTKNIQYF.

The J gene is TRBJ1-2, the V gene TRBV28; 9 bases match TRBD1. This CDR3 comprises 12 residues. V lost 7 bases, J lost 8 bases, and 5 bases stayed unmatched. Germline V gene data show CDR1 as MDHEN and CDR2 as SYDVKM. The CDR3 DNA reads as TGTGCCAGCATTGCCGGGACAGGGGGCTACACCTTC. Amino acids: CASIAGTGGYTF.

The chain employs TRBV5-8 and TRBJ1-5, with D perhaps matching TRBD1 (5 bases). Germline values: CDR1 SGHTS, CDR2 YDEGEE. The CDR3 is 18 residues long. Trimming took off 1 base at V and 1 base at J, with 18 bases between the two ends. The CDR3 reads CASSLFMVLGDSNQPQHF. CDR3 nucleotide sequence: TGTGCCAGCAGCTTGTTTATGGTGTTAGGGGACAGCAATCAGCCCCAGCATTTT.

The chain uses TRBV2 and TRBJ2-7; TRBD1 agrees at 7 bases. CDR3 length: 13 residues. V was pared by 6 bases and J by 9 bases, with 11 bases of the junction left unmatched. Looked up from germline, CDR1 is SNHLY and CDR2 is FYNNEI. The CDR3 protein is CASRQQGQRVQYF. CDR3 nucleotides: TGTGCCAGCAGGCAGCAGGGACAGAGGGTGCAGTACTTC.

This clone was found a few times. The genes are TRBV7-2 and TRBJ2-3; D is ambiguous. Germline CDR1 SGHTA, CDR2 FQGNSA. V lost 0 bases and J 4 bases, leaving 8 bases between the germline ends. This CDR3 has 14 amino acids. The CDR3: CASSLAGLSDTQYF. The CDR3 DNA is TGTGCCAGCAGCTTAGCCGGGTTATCAGATACGCAGTATTTT.

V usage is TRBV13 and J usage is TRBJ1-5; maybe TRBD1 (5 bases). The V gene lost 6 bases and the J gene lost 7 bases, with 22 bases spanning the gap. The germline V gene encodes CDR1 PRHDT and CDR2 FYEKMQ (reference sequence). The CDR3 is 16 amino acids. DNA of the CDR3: TGTGCCAGCAGTATTAGCTCGGGGGGAGTCAGCCAGCCCCAGCATTTT. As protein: CASSISSGGVSQPQHF.

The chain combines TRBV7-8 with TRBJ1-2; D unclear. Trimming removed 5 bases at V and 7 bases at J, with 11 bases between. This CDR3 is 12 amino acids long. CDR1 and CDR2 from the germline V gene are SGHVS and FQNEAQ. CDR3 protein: CASSHQKSGYTF. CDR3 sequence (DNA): TGTGCCAGCAGCCATCAGAAGTCTGGCTACACCTTC.